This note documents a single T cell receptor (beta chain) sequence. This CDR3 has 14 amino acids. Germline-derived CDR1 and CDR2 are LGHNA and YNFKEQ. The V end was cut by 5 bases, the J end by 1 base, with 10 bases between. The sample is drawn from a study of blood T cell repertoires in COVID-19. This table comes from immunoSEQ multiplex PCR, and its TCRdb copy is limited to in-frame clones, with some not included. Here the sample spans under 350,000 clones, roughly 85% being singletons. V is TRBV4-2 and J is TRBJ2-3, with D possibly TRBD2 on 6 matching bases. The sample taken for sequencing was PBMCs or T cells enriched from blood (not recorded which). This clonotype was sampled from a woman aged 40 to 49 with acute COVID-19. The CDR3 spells CASSGGTRTDTQYF. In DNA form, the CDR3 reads TGTGCCAGCAGCGGGGGGACTCGCACAGATACGCAGTATTTT.